This T cell receptor beta chain was obtained from a study of T cell clonality in common variable immunodeficiency. This clone showed up many times. Antigen unknown. The CDR3 extends 3 residues past the end of the read, so its final part is completed from the germline J gene. Using immunoSEQ multiplex PCR, the repertoire was profiled, and TCRdb retains in-frame clones only, with some absent. Sampling found tens of thousands of clones, none seen once. Trimming removed 5 bases at V and 4 bases at J, with 12 bases between. Germline-derived CDR1 and CDR2 are SGHTA and FQGNSA. This CDR3 contains 14 residues. Study findings and constraints: Reportedly, TCR beta sequences from common variable immunodeficiency showed fewer deletions and N-nucleotide insertions.

The receptor's source is a person aged 18 to 75 in good health. The sample was peripheral blood mononuclear cells. V is TRBV7-2 and J is TRBJ2-4; D perhaps matches TRBD1 (6 bases). CDR3 DNA, as far as it was read: TGTGCCAGCAGCCCTCCTGGACAGAAAAACATT. Its translation is CASSPPGQKNI. The whole CDR3 sequence reads CASSPPGQKNIQYF.